The 5 T cell receptor beta chains below all came from one sample that was sequenced in a study of OX40 agonist ivuxolimab in advanced cancers. Generated by immunoSEQ multiplex PCR, the TCRdb table keeps only in-frame clones and is missing some. This sample has 25,000 to 35,000 clones, with about 74% found just once. This material consisted of CD4+ or CD8+ T cells sorted from blood, taken in a trial of the OX40 agonist ivuxolimab. The receptors stem from an adult with an advanced solid tumor such as melanoma, head and neck, liver or kidney cancer.

The CDR3 sequence is CASSLHNRGLSNSPLHF. The CDR3 DNA is TGCGCCAGCAGCTTACATAACAGGGGGCTGTCTAATTCACCCCTCCACTTT. The chain employs TRBV5-1 and TRBJ1-6, with TRBD1 matching 9 bases. V trimming: 2 bases; J trimming: 6 bases; junction bases outside the gene matches: 9. The CDR3 has 17 residues. Germline V gene data show CDR1 as SGHRS and CDR2 as YFSETQ.

The J gene is TRBJ2-3, the V gene TRBV6-1; 7 positions agree with TRBD1. The CDR3 has 14 residues. Germline values: CDR1 MNHNS, CDR2 SASEGT. V was pared by 2 bases and J by 4 bases, with 3 bases of the junction left unmatched. The CDR3 spells CASSETGTADTQYF. The CDR3, as DNA: TGTGCCAGCAGTGAAACCGGGACAGCAGATACGCAGTATTTT.

The V call is TRBV2, the J call TRBJ2-7; TRBD1 is a possible D gene (6 bases). From germline, CDR1 is SNHLY and CDR2 FYNNEI. There are 13 residues in the CDR3. The V gene lost 7 bases and the J gene lost 3 bases, with 13 bases spanning the gap. The CDR3 loop reads CASNSLTGYEQYF. DNA for the CDR3: TGTGCCAGCAATTCGTTGACAGGCTACGAGCAGTACTTC.

The table lists this clone with a few counts. This chain uses TRBV2 with TRBJ1-6; 9 bases fit TRBD1. The trim removed 8 bases at V and 7 bases at J, leaving 6 bases unmatched. Germline assignment: CDR1 SNHLY and CDR2 FYNNEI. The length of the CDR3 is 14 residues. CDR3 protein: CASATGGSNSPLHF. CDR3 coding DNA: TGTGCCAGCGCGACAGGGGGGTCAAATTCACCCCTCCACTTT.

This chain connects TRBV9 to TRBJ1-1; D gene unclear. CDR1 and CDR2 (germline): SGDLS, YYNGEE. V lost 0 bases and J 3 bases, leaving 6 bases between the germline ends. The CDR3 length is 13 residues. The CDR3 DNA follows: TGTGCCAGCAGCGTAGGGGGTCACACTGAAGCTTTCTTT. Translation: CASSVGGHTEAFF.